The rows below give T cell receptor beta chains drawn from one sample of a study of blood T cell repertoires in COVID-19. Produced via immunoSEQ multiplex PCR; TCRdb's table is partial and in-frame only. Here the sample spans fewer than 200,000 clones, approximately 89% being singletons. The sequencing sample was made of peripheral blood. These receptor sequences come from a man aged 35-49 years with active or convalescent COVID-19. Each CDR3 is given with its conserved first and last residue. Rows may omit the clone size; those that give it use once, few, many or a size class.

CDR3aa: CASSLGSYRGISGANVLTF
v_gene: TRBV5-1
abundance: NA
j_gene: TRBJ2-6

CDR3aa: CSASLGAPYNEQFF
v_gene: TRBV20-1
abundance: NA
j_gene: TRBJ2-1

CDR3aa: CARSLDGGLSKDRFGQPQHF
v_gene: TRBV5-3
abundance: NA
j_gene: TRBJ1-5

CDR3aa: CASTLEGRGSYNSPLHF
v_gene: TRBV19
abundance: NA
j_gene: TRBJ1-6

CDR3aa: CASSTGTGGEKLFF
v_gene: TRBV6-5
abundance: NA
j_gene: TRBJ1-4

CDR3aa: CASSQEPTGPPPGTQYF
v_gene: TRBV4-1
abundance: NA
j_gene: TRBJ2-5

CDR3aa: CASSSGQGRTEAFF
v_gene: TRBV5-4
abundance: NA
j_gene: TRBJ1-1

CDR3aa: CASNDRGQEAGELFF
v_gene: TRBV5-8
abundance: NA
j_gene: TRBJ2-2

CDR3aa: CASSTRWTSGVLAKNIQYF
v_gene: TRBV7-2
abundance: NA
j_gene: TRBJ2-4

CDR3aa: CASGRTAYHEETQYF
v_gene: TRBV6-5
abundance: NA
j_gene: TRBJ2-5

CDR3aa: CASSGWEEGGKPNEKLFF
v_gene: TRBV10-1
abundance: NA
j_gene: TRBJ1-4

CDR3aa: CASRPSPGGGYGYTF
v_gene: TRBV6-4
abundance: many
j_gene: TRBJ1-2

CDR3aa: CASSPARGVGQPQHF
v_gene: TRBV11-2
abundance: once
j_gene: TRBJ1-5

CDR3aa: CASSDSGGLASYEQYF
v_gene: TRBV5-1
abundance: NA
j_gene: TRBJ2-7